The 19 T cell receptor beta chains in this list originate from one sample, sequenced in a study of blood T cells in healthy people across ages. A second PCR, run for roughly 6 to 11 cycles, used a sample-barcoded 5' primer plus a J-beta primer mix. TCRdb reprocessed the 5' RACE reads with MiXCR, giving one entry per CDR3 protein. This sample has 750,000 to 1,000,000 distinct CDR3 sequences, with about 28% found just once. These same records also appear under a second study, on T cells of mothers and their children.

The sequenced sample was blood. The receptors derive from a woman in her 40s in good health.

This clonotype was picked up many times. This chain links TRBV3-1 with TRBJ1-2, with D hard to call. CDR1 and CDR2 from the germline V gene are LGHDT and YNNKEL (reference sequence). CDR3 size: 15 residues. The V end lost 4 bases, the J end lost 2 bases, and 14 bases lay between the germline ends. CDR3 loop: CASSPDGVNNYGYTF. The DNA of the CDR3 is TGTGCCAGCAGCCCCGACGGGGTTAACAACTATGGCTACACCTTC.

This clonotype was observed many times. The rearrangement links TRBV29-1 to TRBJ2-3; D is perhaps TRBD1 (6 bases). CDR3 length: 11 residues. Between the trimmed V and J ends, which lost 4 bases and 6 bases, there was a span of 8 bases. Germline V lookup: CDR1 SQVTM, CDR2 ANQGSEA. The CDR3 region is CSVARGDTQYF. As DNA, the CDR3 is TGCAGCGTTGCCAGGGGTGATACGCAGTATTTT.

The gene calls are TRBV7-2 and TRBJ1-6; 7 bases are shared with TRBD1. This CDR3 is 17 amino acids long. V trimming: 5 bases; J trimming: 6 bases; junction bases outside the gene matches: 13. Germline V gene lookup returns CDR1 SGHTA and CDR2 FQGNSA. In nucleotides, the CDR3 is TGTGCCAGCAGCCGCCGGGGACCAGGACAGGCTAATTCACCCCTCCACTTT. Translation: CASSRRGPGQANSPLHF.

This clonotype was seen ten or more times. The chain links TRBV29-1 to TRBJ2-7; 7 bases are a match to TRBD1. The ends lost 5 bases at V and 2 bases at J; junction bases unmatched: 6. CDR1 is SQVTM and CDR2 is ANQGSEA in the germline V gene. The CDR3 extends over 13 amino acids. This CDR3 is CSVKTGSTYEQYF. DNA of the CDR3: TGCAGCGTTAAGACAGGGTCGACCTACGAGCAGTACTTC.

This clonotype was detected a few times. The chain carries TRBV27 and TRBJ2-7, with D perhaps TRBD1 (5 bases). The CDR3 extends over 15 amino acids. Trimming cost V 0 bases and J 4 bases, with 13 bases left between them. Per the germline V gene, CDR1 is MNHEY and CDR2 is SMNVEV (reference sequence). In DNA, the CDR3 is TGTGCCAGCAGTTTATCCGGCGCTGGACATTACGAGCAGTACTTC. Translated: CASSLSGAGHYEQYF.

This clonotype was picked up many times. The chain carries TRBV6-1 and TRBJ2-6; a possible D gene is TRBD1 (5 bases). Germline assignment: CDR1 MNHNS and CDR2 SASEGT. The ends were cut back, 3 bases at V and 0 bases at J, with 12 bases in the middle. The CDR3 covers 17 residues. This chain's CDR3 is CASSDVFTGSGANVLTF. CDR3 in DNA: TGTGCCAGCAGTGATGTCTTTACAGGCTCTGGGGCCAACGTCCTGACTTTC.

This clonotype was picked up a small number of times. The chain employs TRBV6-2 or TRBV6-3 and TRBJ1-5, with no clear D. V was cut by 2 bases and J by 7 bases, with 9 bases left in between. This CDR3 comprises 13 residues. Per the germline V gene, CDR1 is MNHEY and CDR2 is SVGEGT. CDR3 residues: CASSYLDIQPQHF. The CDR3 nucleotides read TGTGCCAGCAGTTACCTCGACATCCAGCCCCAGCATTTT.

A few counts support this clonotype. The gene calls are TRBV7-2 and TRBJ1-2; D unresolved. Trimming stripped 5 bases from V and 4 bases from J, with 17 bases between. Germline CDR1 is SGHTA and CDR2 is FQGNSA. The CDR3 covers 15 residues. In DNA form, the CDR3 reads TGTGCCAGCAGCCTGGGCGGCTACCGGGTCTATGGCTACACCTTC. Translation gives CASSLGGYRVYGYTF.

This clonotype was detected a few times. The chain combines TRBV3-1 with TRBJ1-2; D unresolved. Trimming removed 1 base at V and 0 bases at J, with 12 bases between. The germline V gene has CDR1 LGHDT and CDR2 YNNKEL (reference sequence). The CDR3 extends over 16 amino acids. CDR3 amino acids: CASSQVAPGTNYGYTF. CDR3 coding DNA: TGTGCCAGCAGCCAAGTCGCCCCCGGGACTAACTATGGCTACACCTTC.

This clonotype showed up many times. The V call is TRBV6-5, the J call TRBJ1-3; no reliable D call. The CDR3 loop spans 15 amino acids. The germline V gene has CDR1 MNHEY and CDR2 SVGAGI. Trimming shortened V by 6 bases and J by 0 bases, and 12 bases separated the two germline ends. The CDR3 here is CASSLSAASGNTIYF. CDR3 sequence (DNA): TGTGCCAGCAGCCTCTCAGCCGCCTCTGGAAACACCATATATTTT.

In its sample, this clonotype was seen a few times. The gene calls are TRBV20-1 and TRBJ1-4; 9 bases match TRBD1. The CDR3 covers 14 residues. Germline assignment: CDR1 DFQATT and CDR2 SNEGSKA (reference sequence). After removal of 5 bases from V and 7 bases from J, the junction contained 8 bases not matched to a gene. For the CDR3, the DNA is TGCAGTGCTTCCCCGACAGGGGGGGGTGAAAAACTGTTTTTT. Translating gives CSASPTGGGEKLFF.

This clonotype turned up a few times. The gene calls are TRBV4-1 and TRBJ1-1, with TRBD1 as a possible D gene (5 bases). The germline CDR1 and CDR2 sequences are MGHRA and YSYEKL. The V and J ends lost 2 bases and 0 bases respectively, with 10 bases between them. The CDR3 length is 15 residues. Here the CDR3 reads CASSQQGGMNTEAFF. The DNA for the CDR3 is TGCGCCAGCAGCCAACAGGGTGGCATGAACACTGAAGCTTTCTTT.

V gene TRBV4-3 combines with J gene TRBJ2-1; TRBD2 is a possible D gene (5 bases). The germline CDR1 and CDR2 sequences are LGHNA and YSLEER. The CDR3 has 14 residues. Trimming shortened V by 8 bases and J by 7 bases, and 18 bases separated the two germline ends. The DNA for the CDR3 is TGCGCCAGCGCAGCCTTGACTGGCGGGAATGAGCAGTTCTTC. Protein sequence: CASAALTGGNEQFF.

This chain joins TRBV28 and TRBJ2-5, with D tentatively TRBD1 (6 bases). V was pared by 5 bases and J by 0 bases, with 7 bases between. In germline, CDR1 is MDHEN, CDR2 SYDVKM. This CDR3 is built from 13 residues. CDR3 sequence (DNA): TGTGCCAGCAGTGCAGGGGACCAAGAGACCCAGTACTTC. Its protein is CASSAGDQETQYF.

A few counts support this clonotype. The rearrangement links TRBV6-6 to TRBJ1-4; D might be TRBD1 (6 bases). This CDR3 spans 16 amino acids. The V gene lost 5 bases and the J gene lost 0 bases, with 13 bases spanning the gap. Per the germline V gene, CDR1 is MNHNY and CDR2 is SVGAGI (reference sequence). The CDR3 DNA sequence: TGTGCCAGCAGTCCCACCCGGACAGCAACTAATGAAAAACTGTTTTTT. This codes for CASSPTRTATNEKLFF.

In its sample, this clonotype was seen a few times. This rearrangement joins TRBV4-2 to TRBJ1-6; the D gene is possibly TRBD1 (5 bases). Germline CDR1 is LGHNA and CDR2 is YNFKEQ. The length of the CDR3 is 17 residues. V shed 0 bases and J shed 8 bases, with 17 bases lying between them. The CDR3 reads CASSQDGGAMTDSPLHF. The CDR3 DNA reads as TGTGCCAGCAGCCAAGACGGAGGGGCCATGACGGATTCACCCCTCCACTTT.

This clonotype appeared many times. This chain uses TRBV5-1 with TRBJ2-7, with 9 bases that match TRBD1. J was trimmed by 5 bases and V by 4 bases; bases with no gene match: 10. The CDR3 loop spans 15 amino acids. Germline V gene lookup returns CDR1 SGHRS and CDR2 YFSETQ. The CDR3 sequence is CASSPRGTGFDEQYF. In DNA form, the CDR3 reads TGCGCCAGCAGCCCTCGCGGGACAGGGTTTGACGAGCAGTACTTC. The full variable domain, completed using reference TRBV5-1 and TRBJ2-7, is KAGVTQTPRYLIKTRGQQVTLSCSPISGHRSVSWYQQTPGQGLQFLFEYFSETQRNKGNFPGRFSGRQFSNSRSEMNVSTLELGDSALYLCASSPRGTGFDEQYFGPGTRLTVT.

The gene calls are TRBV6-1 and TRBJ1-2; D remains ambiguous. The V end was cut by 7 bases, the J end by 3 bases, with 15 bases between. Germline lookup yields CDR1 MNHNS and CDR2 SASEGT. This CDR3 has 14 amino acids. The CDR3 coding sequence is TGTGCCAGCAACGGACGGGCAGCCTACTATGGCTACACCTTC. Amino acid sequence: CASNGRAAYYGYTF.

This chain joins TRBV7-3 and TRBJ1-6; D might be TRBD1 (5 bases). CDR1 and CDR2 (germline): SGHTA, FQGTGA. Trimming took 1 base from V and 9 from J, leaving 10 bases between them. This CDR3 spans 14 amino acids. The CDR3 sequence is CASSLSRESSPLHF. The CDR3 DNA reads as TGTGCCAGCAGCTTAAGCAGGGAGAGTTCACCCCTCCACTTT. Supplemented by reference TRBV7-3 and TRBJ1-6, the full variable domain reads GAGVSQTPSNKVTEKGKYVELRCDPISGHTALYWYRQSLGQGPEFLIYFQGTGAADDSGLPNDRFFAVRPEGSVSTLKIQRTERGDSAVYLCASSLSRESSPLHFGNGTRLTVT.